The text below deals with one TCR beta chain. Its target is not known. At one boundary the junction diverges from the germline segment, which might be a read error. This sample was included in a study of read filtering for tumor transcriptome and immune sequencing. Background on the study: Mean patient age was roughly 61 years, range about 47 to 85; approximately 18 male, roughly 14 female. Whole-transcriptome libraries were prepared after DNase treatment. RNA-seq yielded only about 85 to 1273 TCR reads, IR-seq about 3.5 to 11 million. Study-wide points: Dropping single-read clonotypes raised IR-seq and RNA-seq shared-clonotype correlation.

From approximately 430 ng of RNA, a library with molecular barcoded alpha/delta and beta/gamma adaptors was made. One entry per CDR3 protein results from TCRdb running MiXCR on the reads. Among roughly 60,000 distinct CDR3 sequences listed, 20% to 25% were seen once. This CDR3 is built from 15 residues. Germline V lookup: CDR1 LNHNV, CDR2 YYDKDF (reference sequence). The chain employs TRBV15 and TRBJ2-1, with 7 bases matching TRBD1. Sequencing was performed on a population of CD138-negative cells sorted from bone marrow. The sequence was collected from a donor aged 40 or older with multiple myeloma. The CDR3 is CATSEYRTGDNEQLF. The DNA for the CDR3 is TGTGCTACCAGCGAGTATAGGACAGGAGACAATGAGCAGTTATTC.